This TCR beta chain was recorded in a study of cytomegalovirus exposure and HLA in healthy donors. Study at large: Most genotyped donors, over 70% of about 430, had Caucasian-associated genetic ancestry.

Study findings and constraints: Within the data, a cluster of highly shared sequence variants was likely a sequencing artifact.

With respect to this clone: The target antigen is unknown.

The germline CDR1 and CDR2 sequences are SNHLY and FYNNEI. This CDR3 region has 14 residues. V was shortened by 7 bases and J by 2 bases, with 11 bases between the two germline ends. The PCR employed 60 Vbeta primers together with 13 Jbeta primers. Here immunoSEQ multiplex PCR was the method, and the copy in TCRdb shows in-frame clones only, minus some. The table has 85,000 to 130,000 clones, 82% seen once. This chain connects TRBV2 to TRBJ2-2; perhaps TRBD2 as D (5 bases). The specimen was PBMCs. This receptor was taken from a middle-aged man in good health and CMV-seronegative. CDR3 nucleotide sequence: TGTGCCAGCAAATTTGGAGGAAACACCGGGGAGCTGTTTTTT. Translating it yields CASKFGGNTGELFF.